Listed here are 4 T cell receptor beta chains from one sample, sequenced in a study of blood T cell repertoires in COVID-19. The assay was immunoSEQ multiplex PCR, and TCRdb's table has in-frame clones only and misses some. The sample lists about 14,000 clones, 70% to 85% occurring once. Source material: peripheral blood. These receptor sequences come from a woman in her forties or fifties with active or convalescent COVID-19.

The chain joins TRBV3-1 (or the pseudogene TRBV3-2) to TRBJ2-3; D gene ambiguous. The ends were cut back, 0 bases at V and 6 bases at J, with 10 bases in the middle. Germline lookup yields CDR1 LGHDT and CDR2 YNNKEL (reference sequence). There are 14 residues in the CDR3. The CDR3 protein is CASSQDWLVDTQYF. The CDR3 DNA reads TGTGCCAGCAGCCAAGATTGGCTAGTTGATACGCAGTATTTT.

V gene TRBV5-1 combines with J gene TRBJ2-3; a weak D match, TRBD1 (6 bases). Trimming took 5 bases from V and 0 from J, leaving 7 bases between them. Germline V gene data show CDR1 as SGHRS and CDR2 as YFSETQ. The CDR3 consists of 13 residues. In DNA form, the CDR3 reads TGCGCCAGCAGGGGGGCTAGCACAGATACGCAGTATTTT. Encoded protein: CASRGASTDTQYF.

The V gene is TRBV6-5, the J gene TRBJ1-3; possible D gene TRBD1, 5 bases. In germline, CDR1 is MNHEY, CDR2 SVGAGI. The CDR3 extends over 15 amino acids. The germline V and J ends were trimmed by 6 bases and 0 bases, with 12 bases remaining between them. Here the CDR3 DNA reads TGTGCCAGCAGAGTGACTGGGGCCTCTGGAAACACCATATATTTT. Translated: CASRVTGASGNTIYF.

J is TRBJ2-5 and V is TRBV18, with TRBD1 identical over 12 bases. Germline loops: CDR1 KGHSH, CDR2 LQKENI. The CDR3 is 15 residues long. V shed 5 bases, J shed 5 bases, and the junction held 6 bases outside the gene matches. CDR3 nucleotide sequence: TGTGCCAGCTCAACAACCGGGACAGGGGGCGAGACCCAGTACTTC. Protein: CASSTTGTGGETQYF.